This T cell receptor beta chain was identified in a study of cytomegalovirus exposure and HLA in healthy donors. 60 Vbeta and 13 Jbeta primers were used in PCR. Libraries were prepared by immunoSEQ multiplex PCR; TCRdb keeps only in-frame clonotypes and omits some of them. The table records 90,000 to 150,000 clones, roughly 65% of them present only once. The CDR3 length is 15 residues. Trimming took 2 bases from V and 2 from J; bases not matched to a gene: 6. Germline CDR1 SGHRS, CDR2 YFSETQ. Input material: PBMCs. This sequence joins TRBV5-1 and TRBJ1-2; 7 positions match TRBD1. This clonotype originated in a middle-aged man in good health and CMV-seropositive. The CDR3 DNA is TGCGCCAGCAGCTTATCCGGGACAGAGAACTATGGCTACACCTTC. This sequence encodes CASSLSGTENYGYTF.